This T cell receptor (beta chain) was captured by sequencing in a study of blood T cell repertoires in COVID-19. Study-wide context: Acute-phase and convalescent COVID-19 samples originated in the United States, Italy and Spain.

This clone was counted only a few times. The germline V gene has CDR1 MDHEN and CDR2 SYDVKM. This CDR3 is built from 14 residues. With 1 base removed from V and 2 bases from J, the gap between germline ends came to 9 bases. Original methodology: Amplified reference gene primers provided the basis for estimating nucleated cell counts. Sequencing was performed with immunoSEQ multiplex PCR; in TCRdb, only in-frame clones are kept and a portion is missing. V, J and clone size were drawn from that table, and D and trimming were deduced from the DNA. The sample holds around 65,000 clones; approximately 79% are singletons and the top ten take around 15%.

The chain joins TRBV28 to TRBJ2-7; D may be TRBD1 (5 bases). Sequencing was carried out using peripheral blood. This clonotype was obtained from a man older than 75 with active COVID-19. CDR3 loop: CASSLSQGPYEQYF. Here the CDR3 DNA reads TGTGCCAGCAGTTTATCGCAGGGTCCCTACGAGCAGTACTTC.